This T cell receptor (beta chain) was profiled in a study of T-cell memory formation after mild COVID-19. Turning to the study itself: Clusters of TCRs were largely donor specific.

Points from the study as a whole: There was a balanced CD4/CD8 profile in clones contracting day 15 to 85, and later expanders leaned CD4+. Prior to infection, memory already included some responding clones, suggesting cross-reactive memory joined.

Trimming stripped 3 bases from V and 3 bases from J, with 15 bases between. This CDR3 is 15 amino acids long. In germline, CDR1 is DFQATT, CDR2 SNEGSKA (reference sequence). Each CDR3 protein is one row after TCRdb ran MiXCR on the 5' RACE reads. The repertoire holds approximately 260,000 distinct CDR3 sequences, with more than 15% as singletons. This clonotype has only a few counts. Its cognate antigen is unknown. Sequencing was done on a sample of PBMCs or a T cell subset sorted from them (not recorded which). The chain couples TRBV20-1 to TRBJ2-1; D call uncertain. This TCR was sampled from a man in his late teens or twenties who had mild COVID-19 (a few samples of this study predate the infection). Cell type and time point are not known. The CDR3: CSARPHWASYNEQFF. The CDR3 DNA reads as TGCAGTGCTAGGCCTCATTGGGCGAGCTACAATGAGCAGTTCTTC.